This TCR beta chain was observed in a study of regulatory T cells in long-lasting Graves disease (dated by TCRdb to about 2021). The study in broad terms: Persistent Graves' disease meant more than 5 years of antithyroid drug treatment with TSH receptor autoantibodies that stayed positive. The study took place in China and was registered as a clinical trial. This study used TCR sequencing and RNA sequencing of peripheral blood to compare persistent Graves' disease patients against newly diagnosed Graves' disease patients. A total of around 35 samples underwent TCR sequencing, from roughly 13 patients with persistent Graves' disease and approximately 20 patients with newly diagnosed Graves' disease. On average, persistent Graves' disease patients in the clinical cohort had been on antithyroid drugs for approximately ten years.

According to the study, the label for this sample's time point signals: persistent/refractory GD, antithyroid drugs over 5 years with positive TRAb. RNA was extracted from PBMCs in TRIzol for both TCR sequencing and RNA sequencing. The diagnosis of Graves' disease was made according to American Thyroid Association guidelines. Recruitment of patients was carried out at an endocrinology department in Xi'an, China. Each patient gave about 8.1 milliliters of peripheral blood, collected in an EDTA anticoagulant tube. Ficoll Paque Plus density gradient separation was used to isolate PBMCs, and no further T cell sorting was done. RNA quality was checked with an Agilent 2100 Bioanalyzer and agarose gel, and concentration with a NanoDrop 2000. Taken from the germline V gene (reference sequence), the CDR1 and CDR2 loops are LNHDA and SQIVND. Including cysteine and phenylalanine, the CDR3 has 15 amino acids. The DNA shown is the 45-base CDR3, in frame from base 1. V and J lose 3 bases and 0 bases, and a span of 8 bases separates them.

Receptor libraries were prepared by multiplex PCR. The sequencer listed for this sample is Illumina HiSeq 4000. iRepertoire HTBI primers and Arm-PCR amplification of CDR3 regions were used to construct TCR beta libraries. Gel purification was performed on PCR products prior to sequencing. As for the original processing: Gene usage analysis of CDR3 amino acid clonotypes relied on the roughly 60 TRBV and more than twelve TRBJ segments identified across samples. Filtered high-quality paired reads were merged into contigs using COPE and FqMerger. BLAST was used to align contigs to IMGT TRBV, TRBD and TRBJ reference genes, with CDR3 defined following IMGT. Clonotypes above 0.1% frequency were classified as highly expanded clones. Repertoire diversity was measured by Shannon entropy, and V-J evenness by the Gini coefficient. A clonotype was considered public if more than one individual shared it. TCRdb reprocessing: public reads trimmed at Q25 with fastp, clones called with MiXCR, in-frame beta chains kept. Every distinct CDR3 protein forms one entry, paired with its most common genes and DNA. Here the V and J calls rest on TCRdb's processing, not on the authors' analysis. The sample yields 350,000 to 450,000 distinct CDR3 sequences; roughly 20% were counted once. The ten most abundant clones make up 28% of the sample.

Results and caveats for the whole study, not just this receptor: Preferential use of TRBV28, TRBJ1-2 and TRBJ2-5 was observed in persistent disease, whereas TRBV20-1 and TRBJ2-1 were favored in newly diagnosed disease. Compared with newly diagnosed patients, patients with persistent Graves' disease had lower TCR Shannon entropy and fewer highly expanded clones, which suggests clonal expansion. Sequencing and analysis were limited to the TCR beta chain. Patients with persistent disease shared more public clonotypes (approximately 2,500) than newly diagnosed patients did (more than 900). The authors noted that the small sample size was a limitation that may lower accuracy. The study examined only peripheral blood because the primary lesion, thyroid tissue, could not be accessed.

There are a few counts of this clonotype. Its antigen is not yet known. Base qualities are not provided; no much larger clone lies one nucleotide away. The receptor was derived from a woman aged 40 to 49 with Graves disease. Donor details come from another sample of the same person, matched by shared clones. This chain is built from TRBV19 and TRBJ1-4, and perhaps TRBD1 as D gene, on 6 matching bases. Sequencing was performed on peripheral blood mononuclear cells (PBMCs), taken when the disease was refractory, from a patient treated with antithyroid drugs. In nucleotide form, the sequence is TGTGCCAGTAGTATCAGGGGACCAACTAATGAAAAACTGTTTTTT. The translation is CASSIRGPTNEKLFF. Reference TRBV19 and TRBJ1-4 proteins supply the regions before and after the CDR3; the full variable domain is: DGGITQSPKYLFRKEGQNVTLSCEQNLNHDAMYWYRQDPGQGLRLIYYSQIVNDFQKGDIAEGYSVSREKKESFPLTVTSAQKNPTAFYLCASSIRGPTNEKLFFGSGTQLSVL.